Shown below are 11 T cell receptor beta chains from a single sample sequenced in a study of CD8 T cells in Susac syndrome (dated by TCRdb to between 2018 and 2020). The library was produced with the immunoSEQ multiplex PCR assay. RNA was extracted using the RNeasy kit, and roughly 0.5 to 1 microgram was reverse transcribed with random hexamers. Using fastp at Q25 and MiXCR, TCRdb reprocessed the public reads and kept productive beta chains. Under each unique CDR3 protein, matching rows form one entry showing the most common genes and DNA. This sample gives about 120,000 distinct CDR3 sequences in total; over 90% of them show up just once. About 0.13% of the sample is held by the ten biggest clonotypes. Specimen: CD4+ T cells from PBMCs. The source is a human donor with Susac syndrome.

The genes are TRBV12-3 or TRBV12-4 and TRBJ2-7; 9 nucleotides align to TRBD1. J gave up 3 bases and V 6 bases, and 12 bases lay outside the gene matches. The length of the CDR3 is 16 residues. CDR3 bases: TGTGCCAGCAGCCGATCACAGGGGGCCGGGGGCTACGAGCAGTACTTC. This codes for CASSRSQGAGGYEQYF.

The rearrangement joins TRBV7-9 to TRBJ2-3; D not certain. The CDR3 has 15 residues. V was shortened by 4 bases and J by 2 bases, with 13 bases between the two germline ends. Per germline, CDR1 SEHNR and CDR2 FQNEAQ (reference sequence). DNA for the CDR3: TGTGCCAGCAGCTCCTGGGGTGCCACCACAGATACGCAGTATTTT. As protein: CASSSWGATTDTQYF.

This rearrangement joins TRBV6-5 to TRBJ2-3, with a weak D call TRBD2 (5 bases). The CDR3 runs 13 residues. In germline, CDR1 is MNHEY, CDR2 SVGAGI. V was clipped by 4 bases and J by 9 bases, with 14 bases between them. Here the CDR3 reads CASSSPSSGTQYF. CDR3 nucleotides: TGTGCCAGCAGTTCACCCTCTTCGGGGACGCAGTATTTT.

This clonotype appeared a single time. This chain joins TRBV20-1 and TRBJ2-4; tentatively, D is TRBD2 (5 bases). Trimming took 2 bases from V and 0 from J, leaving 14 bases between them. This CDR3 has 16 residues. CDR1 is DFQATT, CDR2 SNEGSKA, per germline (reference sequence). CDR3 nucleotides: TGCAGTGCTAGAAGACATAGCGCCCTAGCCAAAAACATTCAGTACTTC. This translates into CSARRHSALAKNIQYF.

The chain couples TRBV2 to TRBJ1-2, with D possibly matching TRBD1 (5 bases). This CDR3 comprises 13 residues. Germline loops: CDR1 SNHLY, CDR2 FYNNEI. The V gene lost 2 bases and the J gene lost 2 bases, with 6 bases spanning the gap. The CDR3 region has the DNA TGTGCCAGCAGTGAAAGGGACAACTATGGCTACACCTTC. Residues: CASSERDNYGYTF.

The V and J genes are TRBV29-1 and TRBJ2-3; D not certain. Germline CDR1 SQVTM, CDR2 ANQGSEA. The CDR3 sequence is 12 residues long. Trimming removed 4 bases from V and 0 bases from J, with 5 bases in between. The CDR3 spells CSVGTSTDTQYF. The CDR3 DNA sequence: TGCAGCGTTGGAACGAGCACAGATACGCAGTATTTT.

J is TRBJ2-1 and V is TRBV6-5; D is undetermined. V lost 6 bases to trimming and J lost 10 bases, with 16 bases between them. CDR1 is MNHEY, CDR2 SVGAGI, per germline. This CDR3 region has 13 residues. CDR3 in DNA: TGTGCCAGCAGGGACGGACGGGCCGTCGAGCAGTTCTTC. Protein: CASRDGRAVEQFF.

V and J are TRBV10-3 and TRBJ2-7, with 12 bases matching TRBD1. The CDR3 runs to 14 residues. Trimming cost V 7 bases and J 4 bases; bases outside gene matches: 5. In germline, CDR1 is ENHRY, CDR2 SYGVKD. CDR3 residues: CAINPGQGAYEQYF. The DNA for the CDR3 is TGTGCCATCAACCCGGGACAGGGGGCTTACGAGCAGTACTTC.

The V gene is TRBV29-1, the J gene TRBJ1-2; D gene ambiguous. Germline V gene lookup returns CDR1 SQVTM and CDR2 ANQGSEA. CDR3 length equals 11 residues. The germline V and J ends were trimmed by 8 bases and 5 bases, with 12 bases remaining between them. The CDR3: CSTTGGYGYTF. The DNA of the CDR3 is TGCAGCACCACTGGAGGGTATGGCTACACCTTC.

This clonotype appeared once. The chain employs TRBV20-1 and TRBJ2-3; D unclear. The CDR3 is made up of 12 amino acids. Trimming left V 4 bases short and J 2 bases short, with 7 bases between. Germline V gives CDR1 DFQATT, CDR2 SNEGSKA (reference sequence). The CDR3 DNA reads TGCAGTGCTAACGTCGACACAGATACGCAGTATTTT. This gives the protein CSANVDTDTQYF.

The CDR3 DNA is TGCAGTGCCAGGGACGGGAGCTCCTACAATGAGCAGTTCTTC. This codes for CSARDGSSYNEQFF. The chain couples TRBV20-1 to TRBJ2-1, with D maybe TRBD2 (6 bases). This CDR3 is built from 14 residues. Germline V gene lookup returns CDR1 DFQATT and CDR2 SNEGSKA (reference sequence). V gave up 6 bases and J gave up 0 bases, with 12 bases separating them.